The 5 T cell receptor beta chains reported below all come from one sample, sequenced in a study of control samples from healthy donors and cancer patients. The table came from immunoSEQ multiplex PCR; TCRdb's copy has only in-frame clones and leaves some out. The sample shows about 120,000 clones, approximately 90% of them seen only once. Specimen: blood. These TCRs come from a middle-aged man in good health.

The rearrangement links TRBV11-2 to TRBJ1-1, with 7 bases matching TRBD1. CDR3 size: 15 residues. The germline V gene encodes CDR1 SGHAT and CDR2 FQNNGV. Unmatched junction bases numbered 7, after V lost 4 bases and J lost 2 bases. The CDR3 DNA sequence: TGTGCCAGCAGCTCCGGGACAGTAAAAAACACTGAAGCTTTCTTT. It specifies CASSSGTVKNTEAFF.

The table lists this clone with a count of one. This chain joins TRBV6-4 and TRBJ2-4; no firm D call. V lost 4 bases to trimming and J lost 5 bases, with 12 bases between them. This CDR3 comprises 14 residues. Germline values: CDR1 MRHNA, CDR2 SNTAGT. The CDR3 nucleotides read TGTGCCAGCAGTGCCCACCATGGGGAAAACATTCAGTACTTC. Translation gives CASSAHHGENIQYF.

This chain links TRBV2 with TRBJ2-3; D is undetermined. V was cut by 4 bases and J by 3 bases, with 2 bases left in between. The germline V gene has CDR1 SNHLY and CDR2 FYNNEI. This CDR3 is 11 amino acids long. Here the CDR3 reads CASSVTDTQYF. CDR3 bases: TGTGCCAGCAGTGTGACAGATACGCAGTATTTT. Full variable domain (rest looked up from reference TRBV2 and TRBJ2-3): EPEVTQTPSHQVTQMGQEVILRCVPISNHLYFYWYRQILGQKVEFLVSFYNNEISEKSEIFDDQFSVERPDGSNFTLKIRSTKLEDSAMYFCASSVTDTQYFGPGTRLTVL.

The gene calls are TRBV29-1 and TRBJ1-5; D remains unclear. CDR3 length equals 13 residues. The V gene's germline CDR1 is SQVTM and CDR2 ANQGSEA. V was trimmed by 1 base and J by 3 bases, leaving 7 bases between them. The CDR3 is CSVEGGINQPQHF. DNA of the CDR3: TGCAGCGTTGAAGGTGGCATCAATCAGCCCCAGCATTTT.

V and J are TRBV5-8 and TRBJ1-2, with TRBD1 identical over 9 bases. Germline trimming cut 8 bases from V and 12 bases from J; bases unmatched to any gene: 11. CDR3 size: 12 residues. Germline V gene lookup returns CDR1 SGHTS and CDR2 YDEGEE. The CDR3 DNA reads as TGTGCCAGAGACCCGGGACAGGGTGTAAACACCTTC. Residues: CARDPGQGVNTF.